The next 24 T cell receptor beta chains were all read from a single sample in a study of radiation and T cells in renal cell carcinoma. Time point: blood 2 weeks post-SBRT. Treatment of the sample: 15 Gy SBRT to primary tumor, nephrectomy 4 weeks later. Profiled with immunoSEQ multiplex PCR; TCRdb holds only in-frame clones, not every one. Of 70,000 or so clones listed, 82% are singletons. This material consisted of blood, taken from a patient whose treatment included radiotherapy and nephrectomy. Receptors originate from a man in his fifties or sixties with renal cell carcinoma.

The J gene is TRBJ2-7, the V gene TRBV29-1; 7 bases line up with TRBD1. Losses at the gene ends were 1 base for V and 3 bases for J; bases not matched to a gene: 9. CDR1 SQVTM and CDR2 ANQGSEA come from the germline V gene. The CDR3 totals 15 residues. The CDR3 spells CSVEGGRTGHYEQYF. CDR3 DNA: TGCAGCGTTGAAGGGGGGCGGACAGGACACTACGAGCAGTACTTC.

The chain is built from TRBV6-5 and TRBJ2-1; D not certain. CDR1 is MNHEY, CDR2 SVGAGI, per germline. The CDR3 consists of 10 residues. V lost 2 bases, J lost 7 bases, and 0 bases lay in between. CDR3 region: CASSYNEQFF. Here the CDR3 DNA reads TGTGCCAGCAGTTACAATGAGCAGTTCTTC.

The chain is built from TRBV7-7 and TRBJ2-2, with 10 bases lining up with TRBD2. The CDR3 extends over 16 amino acids. Looked up from germline, CDR1 is SSHAT and CDR2 is FNYEAQ (reference sequence). V lost 2 bases, J lost 8 bases, and 8 bases stayed unmatched. The CDR3 nucleotides are TGTGCCAGCAGCTTATCAGCGGGAGGGCCCGAAGGGGAGCTGTTTTTT. Encoded protein: CASSLSAGGPEGELFF.

The J gene is TRBJ1-2, the V gene TRBV15; D is undetermined. Germline lookup yields CDR1 LNHNV and CDR2 YYDKDF (reference sequence). The CDR3 totals 14 residues. V was pared by 0 bases and J by 1 base, with 6 bases between. The CDR3 is CATSRDRNNYGYTF. The CDR3 coding sequence is TGTGCCACCAGCAGAGACCGAAATAACTATGGCTACACCTTC.

This sequence joins TRBV6-5 and TRBJ1-5, with D hard to call. The germline V gene encodes CDR1 MNHEY and CDR2 SVGAGI. V was pared by 8 bases and J by 5 bases, with 4 bases between. The CDR3 sequence is 10 residues long. CDR3 in amino acids: CASGYQPQHF. The CDR3 nucleotides read TGTGCCAGCGGGTATCAGCCCCAGCATTTT.

The rearrangement links TRBV6-6 to TRBJ2-3, with 12 bases fitting TRBD1. The CDR3 loop spans 16 amino acids. Trimming cost V 6 bases and J 4 bases; bases outside gene matches: 8. From germline, CDR1 is MNHNY and CDR2 SVGAGI (reference sequence). In DNA form, the CDR3 reads TGTGCCAGCAGAGACTCCGGGACAGGGGGCGCAGATACGCAGTATTTT. This gives the protein CASRDSGTGGADTQYF.

The chain couples TRBV30 to TRBJ2-7; D remains unclear. This CDR3 comprises 14 residues. The germline V gene has CDR1 GTSNPN and CDR2 SVGIG (reference sequence). With 0 bases removed from V and 0 bases from J, the gap between germline ends came to 9 bases. CDR3 sequence reads: CAWSVLGLSYEQYF. CDR3 nucleotide sequence: TGTGCCTGGAGTGTACTCGGGCTCTCCTACGAGCAGTACTTC. Filled out from reference TRBV30 and TRBJ2-7, the complete variable domain reads SQTIHQWPATLVQPVGSPLSLECTVEGTSNPNLYWYRQAAGRGLQLLFYSVGIGQISSEVPQNLSASRPQDRQFILSSKKLLLSDSGFYLCAWSVLGLSYEQYFGPGTRLTVT.

In its sample, this clone was seen a few times. The chain links TRBV11-3 to TRBJ1-1; D is unresolved. V gave up 1 base and J gave up 1 base, with 4 bases separating them. CDR3 length: 13 residues. Germline assignment: CDR1 SGHNT and CDR2 YENEEA. In DNA, the CDR3 is TGTGCCAGCAGCTTAGCCGAGAACACTGAAGCTTTCTTT. It is translated as CASSLAENTEAFF.

The rearrangement joins TRBV7-8 to TRBJ2-7; tentatively, D is TRBD2 (5 bases). The germline V and J ends were trimmed by 5 bases and 2 bases, with 19 bases remaining between them. Germline lookup yields CDR1 SGHVS and CDR2 FQNEAQ. This CDR3 is built from 16 residues. Here the CDR3 reads CASSREAGADTYEQYF. CDR3 DNA sequence: TGTGCCAGCAGCCGAGAGGCGGGCGCTGACACCTACGAGCAGTACTTC.

The rearrangement uses TRBV7-2 and TRBJ2-6, with D uncertain. Germline V gene lookup returns CDR1 SGHTA and CDR2 FQGNSA. The CDR3 has 17 residues. V was trimmed by 0 bases and J by 0 bases, leaving 9 bases between them. DNA of the CDR3: TGTGCCAGCAGCTTAGCGTCGGGCGACTCTGGGGCCAACGTCCTGACTTTC. It yields the protein CASSLASGDSGANVLTF. The entire variable domain, with the rest obtained from reference TRBV7-2 and TRBJ2-6, is as follows: GAGVSQSPSNKVTEKGKDVELRCDPISGHTALYWYRQSLGQGLEFLIYFQGNSAPDKSGLPSDRFSAERTGGSVSTLTIQRTQQEDSAVYLCASSLASGDSGANVLTFGAGSRLTVL.

The rearrangement uses TRBV7-9 and TRBJ2-3; D call uncertain. The CDR3 contains 13 residues. The ends were cut back, 1 base at V and 2 bases at J, with 4 bases in the middle. Germline CDR1 is SEHNR and CDR2 is FQNEAQ (reference sequence). The CDR3: CASSLDLTDTQYF. DNA for the CDR3: TGTGCCAGCAGCTTAGACCTCACAGATACGCAGTATTTT.

The chain uses TRBV7-9 and TRBJ2-7; perhaps TRBD1 as D (6 bases). V was cut by 1 base and J by 2 bases, with 15 bases left in between. From germline, CDR1 is SEHNR and CDR2 FQNEAQ (reference sequence). The CDR3 runs to 16 residues. The CDR3 loop is CASSLVGASETYEQYF. The CDR3, as DNA: TGTGCCAGCAGCTTAGTGGGGGCTTCGGAAACCTACGAGCAGTACTTC.

The genes are TRBV14 and TRBJ1-2, with 10 bases lining up with TRBD1. The CDR3 extends over 13 amino acids. V lost 5 bases to trimming and J lost 4 bases; unmatched junction nucleotides: 1. Germline loops: CDR1 SGHDN, CDR2 FVKESK. The CDR3 DNA is TGTGCCAGCAGCGGGGACAGGGGCTATGGCTACACCTTC. It yields the protein CASSGDRGYGYTF.

The rearrangement links TRBV19 to TRBJ1-5; TRBD1 might be the D (5 bases). The CDR3 has 13 residues. Germline-derived CDR1 and CDR2 are LNHDA and SQIVND (reference sequence). Trimming cost V 9 bases and J 6 bases, with 15 bases left between them. The DNA for the CDR3 is TGTGCCAGCGGAGGGGCTCAGGGTCAGCCCCAGCATTTT. Its translation is CASGGAQGQPQHF.

The chain recombines TRBV30 with TRBJ2-3; D is tentatively TRBD1 or TRBD2 (5 bases each). The germline gives CDR1 GTSNPN, CDR2 SVGIG (reference sequence). V lost 4 bases and J 6 bases, leaving 14 bases between the germline ends. This CDR3 has 13 residues. The CDR3 is CAWIPLGEDTQYF. CDR3 DNA: TGTGCCTGGATCCCCTTGGGGGAGGATACGCAGTATTTT.

The gene calls are TRBV9 and TRBJ2-2; D ambiguous. V was trimmed by 0 bases and J by 4 bases, leaving 1 base between them. The CDR3 extends over 12 amino acids. Germline lookup yields CDR1 SGDLS and CDR2 YYNGEE. Written as DNA, the CDR3 is TGTGCCAGCAGCGTAGCCACCGGGGAGCTGTTTTTT. It translates to CASSVATGELFF.

The V call is TRBV6-4, the J call TRBJ2-3; D is unresolved. V lost 4 bases to trimming and J lost 0 bases, with 5 bases between them. This CDR3 comprises 13 residues. Germline-derived CDR1 and CDR2 are MRHNA and SNTAGT. The CDR3 sequence: CASSARSTDTQYF. CDR3 bases: TGTGCCAGCAGTGCTAGGAGCACAGATACGCAGTATTTT.

The V gene is TRBV25-1, the J gene TRBJ2-1; D gene uncertain. The germline gives CDR1 MGHDK, CDR2 SYGVNS. The V and J ends lost 8 bases and 0 bases respectively, with 14 bases between them. The length of the CDR3 is 15 residues. The CDR3 region is CASHGGLSSYNEQFF. CDR3 bases: TGTGCCAGCCACGGTGGGCTGAGCTCCTACAATGAGCAGTTCTTC.

The J gene is TRBJ2-5, the V gene TRBV28; D is tentatively TRBD1 or TRBD2 (6 bases each). V was trimmed by 8 bases and J by 5 bases, leaving 18 bases between them. Germline V gene data show CDR1 as MDHEN and CDR2 as SYDVKM. The CDR3 has 14 amino acids. The DNA of the CDR3 is TGTGCCAGCCGGGAGACAGGCCGCCGGGAGACCCAGTACTTC. It encodes CASRETGRRETQYF. The full variable domain, its missing parts supplied by reference TRBV28 and TRBJ2-5, is DVKVTQSSRYLVKRTGEKVFLECVQDMDHENMFWYRQDPGLGLRLIYFSYDVKMKEKGDIPEGYSVSREKKERFSLILESASTNQTSMYLCASRETGRRETQYFGPGTRLLVL.

The chain combines TRBV7-9 with TRBJ1-3; D call uncertain. V shed 6 bases and J shed 7 bases, with 10 bases lying between them. The CDR3 is 12 residues long. Germline loops: CDR1 SEHNR, CDR2 FQNEAQ (reference sequence). The CDR3 spells CASSQLGNTIYF. The CDR3 bases are TGTGCCAGCAGTCAGTTGGGGAACACCATATATTTT.

This rearrangement joins TRBV7-8 to TRBJ2-7; 7 nucleotides agree with TRBD2. The V gene end was trimmed by 0 bases and the J gene end by 1 base; junction bases not matched to a gene: 3. The CDR3 spans 15 residues. CDR1 is SGHVS and CDR2 is FQNEAQ in the germline V gene. The CDR3: CASSLAGEGSYEQYF. The DNA of the CDR3 is TGTGCCAGCAGCTTAGCGGGGGAGGGTTCCTACGAGCAGTACTTC.

The chain recombines TRBV27 with TRBJ2-7, with 11 bases that match TRBD2. Trimming cost V 2 bases and J 3 bases; bases outside gene matches: 6. The germline CDR1 and CDR2 sequences are MNHEY and SMNVEV (reference sequence). This CDR3 comprises 16 residues. The CDR3 bases are TGTGCCAGCAGTTTACCGCTAGCGGGAGGATACTACGAGCAGTACTTC. Its protein is CASSLPLAGGYYEQYF.

This clone has just one count. The rearrangement joins TRBV10-3 to TRBJ2-4, with D perhaps matching TRBD2 (6 bases). Looked up from germline, CDR1 is ENHRY and CDR2 is SYGVKD. Deletions cut 8 bases from V and 5 bases from J, with 13 bases between. This CDR3 is 13 amino acids long. CDR3 sequence: CAIQDSGQNIQYF. CDR3 bases: TGTGCCATCCAAGACAGCGGGCAAAACATTCAGTACTTC.

The rearrangement links TRBV10-3 to TRBJ2-1; 11 bases align to TRBD2. This CDR3 is built from 18 residues. Germline CDR1 reads ENHRY; CDR2 reads SYGVKD. Unmatched junction bases numbered 13, after V lost 3 bases and J lost 6 bases. The CDR3 region is CAISERPSGRRSGNEQFF. The CDR3 coding sequence is TGTGCCATCAGTGAAAGACCTAGCGGGAGGCGATCAGGCAATGAGCAGTTCTTC.